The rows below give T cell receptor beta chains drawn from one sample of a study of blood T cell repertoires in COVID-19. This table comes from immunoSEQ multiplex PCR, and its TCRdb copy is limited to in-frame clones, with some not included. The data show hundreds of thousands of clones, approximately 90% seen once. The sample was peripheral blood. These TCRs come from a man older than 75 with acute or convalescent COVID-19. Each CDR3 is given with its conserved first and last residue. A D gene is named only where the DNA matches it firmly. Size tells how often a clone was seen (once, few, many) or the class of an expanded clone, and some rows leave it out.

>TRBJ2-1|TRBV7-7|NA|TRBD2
TGTGCTAGCAGCTTAGCGGGAGCCTACAATGAGCAGTTCTTC
CASSLAGAYNEQFF
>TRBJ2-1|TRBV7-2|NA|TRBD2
TGTGCCAGCAGCTCCCTGGTAGCGGGAGGCGATGAGCAGTTCTTC
CASSSLVAGGDEQFF
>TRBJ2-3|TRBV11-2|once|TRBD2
TGTGCCAGCAGCTTAGATCGGGGGACTAGACCTAGCACAGATACGCAGTATTTT
CASSLDRGTRPSTDTQYF
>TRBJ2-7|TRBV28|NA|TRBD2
TGTGCCAGCAGTATGGGACTAGTTCCTTACGAGCAGTACTTC
CASSMGLVPYEQYF
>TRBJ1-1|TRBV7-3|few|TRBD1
TGTGCCAGCAGCTTACAGACAGGGACGGCTGAAGCTTTCTTT
CASSLQTGTAEAFF
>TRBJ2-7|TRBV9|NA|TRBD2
TGTGCCAGCAGCGTAGGATCTAGCGGGGTGTCCTACGAGCAGTACTTC
CASSVGSSGVSYEQYF
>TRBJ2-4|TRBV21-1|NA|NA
TGTGCCAGCAAGGGGGTGAGTACTAGCGGCTACCTGGCCATTCAGTACTTC
CASKGVSTSGYLAIQYF
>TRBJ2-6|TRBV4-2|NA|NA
TGTGCCAGCAGCCAAGAAGGAGGGCCTGGGGCCAACGTCCTGACTTTC
CASSQEGGPGANVLTF
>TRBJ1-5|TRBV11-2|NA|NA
TGTGCCAGCAGCTTACCCCCCAGGGGCAGGGATCAGCCCCAGCATTTT
CASSLPPRGRDQPQHF
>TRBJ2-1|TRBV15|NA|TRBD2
TGTGCCACCACTAGCGGTTACAATGAGCAGTTCTTC
CATTSGYNEQFF
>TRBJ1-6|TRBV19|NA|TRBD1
TGTGCCAGTAGGGCCGGGACAGATAATTCACCCCTCCACTTT
CASRAGTDNSPLHF
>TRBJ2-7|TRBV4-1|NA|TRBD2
TGCGCCAGCAGCCAGGCTGGGGGACTAGCGGGACTGGGCTACGAGCAGTACTTC
CASSQAGGLAGLGYEQYF
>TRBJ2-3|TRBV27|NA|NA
TGTGCCAGCAGTGTTGGGGCACGCGGTACGCAGTATTTT
CASSVGARGTQYF
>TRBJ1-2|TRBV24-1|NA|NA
TGTGCCACCAGTGATGCGAACAGGGAAGGCTACACCTTC
CATSDANREGYTF
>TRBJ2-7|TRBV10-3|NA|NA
TGTGCCATCAGTGAGTCGCGGGGCTCAGGCGAGCAGTACTTC
CAISESRGSGEQYF
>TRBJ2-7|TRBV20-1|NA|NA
TGCAGTGCTAGGGCGGACAGAGAGCAGTACTTC
CSARADREQYF
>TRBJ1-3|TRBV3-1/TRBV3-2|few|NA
TGTGCCAGCAGCCAAGGCAGAGGCTCTGGAAACACCATATATTTT
CASSQGRGSGNTIYF
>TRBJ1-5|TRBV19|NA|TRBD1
TGTGCCAGTACCTCAGGGACAGGCGGAATGGAGGGCAATCAGCCCCAGCATTTT
CASTSGTGGMEGNQPQHF
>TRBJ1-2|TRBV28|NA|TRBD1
TGTGCCAGCAGTCAACCGGGACAGGGTCCCTTCCTCTATGGCTACACCTTC
CASSQPGQGPFLYGYTF
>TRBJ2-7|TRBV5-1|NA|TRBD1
TGCGCCAGCAGCCCCGGGACAGGGGGGTTCGAGCAGTACTTC
CASSPGTGGFEQYF
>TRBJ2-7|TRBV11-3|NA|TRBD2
TGTGCCAGCAGCTTAGGAGGGACTAGGTCCTACGAGCAGTACTTC
CASSLGGTRSYEQYF
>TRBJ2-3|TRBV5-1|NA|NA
TGCGCCAGCAGCTTGGACTGGAGGGGCACAGATACGCAGTATTTT
CASSLDWRGTDTQYF
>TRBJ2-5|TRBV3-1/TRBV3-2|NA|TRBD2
TGTGCCAGCAGCCAAGAAACTAGCGGGAGTGGTTGGGAGGAGACCCAGTACTTC
CASSQETSGSGWEETQYF
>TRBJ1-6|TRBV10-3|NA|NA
TGTGCCATCAGAGGGGCAGATAATAATTCACCCCTCCACTTT
CAIRGADNNSPLHF
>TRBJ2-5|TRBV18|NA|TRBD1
TGTGCCAGCTCAAGGGACAGGCAAGAGACCCAGTACTTC
CASSRDRQETQYF
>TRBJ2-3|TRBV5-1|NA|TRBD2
TGCGCCAGCAGCTTGGGGGGTTACGGGAGGCCCACAGATACGCAGTATTTT
CASSLGGYGRPTDTQYF
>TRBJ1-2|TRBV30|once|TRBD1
TGTGCCTGGAGTGTGTCGACAGGGCTTTTATGGGGCTACACCTTC
CAWSVSTGLLWGYTF
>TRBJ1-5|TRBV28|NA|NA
TGTGCCAGCATGTCGTCGGGGGTTCAGCCCCAGCATTTT
CASMSSGVQPQHF
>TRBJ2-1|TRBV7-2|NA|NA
TGTGCCAGCAGCTTAGCCCGCGCCTCCTACAATGAGCAGTTCTTC
CASSLARASYNEQFF
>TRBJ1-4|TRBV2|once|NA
TGTGCCCTTCGTGCAGGAACTAATGAAAAACTGTTTTTT
CALRAGTNEKLFF
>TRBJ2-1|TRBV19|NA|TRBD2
TGTGCCAGTAGTCTAGGGAGACTAGCGGGACGTAGTACCGATGAGCAGTTCTTC
CASSLGRLAGRSTDEQFF
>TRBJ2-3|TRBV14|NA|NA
TGTGCCAGCAGCCAAGATTACCGGACAACCTTCACAGATACGCAGTATTTT
CASSQDYRTTFTDTQYF
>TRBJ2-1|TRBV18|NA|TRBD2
TGTGCCAGCTCACCAGATCCTGAACTAGCGGGATTCTTC
CASSPDPELAGFF
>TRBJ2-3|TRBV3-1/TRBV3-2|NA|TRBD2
TGTGCCAGCAGCCACTCCCCGGCGGGAGGGACAGATACGCAGTATTTT
CASSHSPAGGTDTQYF
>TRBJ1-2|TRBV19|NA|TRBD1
TGTGCCAGTACTTCCTCCGGGACAGGGGGAGCTAACTATGGCTACACCTTC
CASTSSGTGGANYGYTF
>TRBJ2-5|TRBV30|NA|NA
TGTGCCTGGAGTCCCCTTGTGGAGACCCAGTACTTC
CAWSPLVETQYF
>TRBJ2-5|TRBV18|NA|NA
TGTGCCAGCTCACCCGGACAAAGCCAAGAGACCCAGTACTTC
CASSPGQSQETQYF
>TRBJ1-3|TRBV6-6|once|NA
TGTGCCAGCAGTTACTCGAGAGGAGGGTCTGGAAACACCATATATTTT
CASSYSRGGSGNTIYF
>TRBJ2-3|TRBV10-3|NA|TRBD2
TGTGCCATCAGTGAGGCCGGGACTAAGGGAATTTATACGCAGTATTTT
CAISEAGTKGIYTQYF
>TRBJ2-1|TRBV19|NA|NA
TGTGCCAGTAGCCCAACAGGTTCCTACAATGAGCAGTTCTTC
CASSPTGSYNEQFF
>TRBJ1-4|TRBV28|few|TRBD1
TGTGGCGCGCGTACAGGGGGGGTTGAAAAACTGTTTTTT
CGARTGGVEKLFF
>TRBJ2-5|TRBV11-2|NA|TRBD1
TGTGCCAGCAGCGCCGGACAGGGGAAGACCCAGTACTTC
CASSAGQGKTQYF
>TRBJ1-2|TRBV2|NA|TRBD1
TGTGCCAGCAGCACTGACAGGGGCCTTTATGGCTACACCTTC
CASSTDRGLYGYTF
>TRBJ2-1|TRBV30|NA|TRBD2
TGTGCCTGGATTTCCGGGACTAGCGGGAGCGATGAGCAGTTCTTC
CAWISGTSGSDEQFF
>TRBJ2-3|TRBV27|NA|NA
TGTGCCAGCAGTTTAGTTAGCGCTAGCACAGATACGCAGTATTTT
CASSLVSASTDTQYF
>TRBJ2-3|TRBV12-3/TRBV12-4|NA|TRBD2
TGTGCCAGCAGGCCACTAGCGGGAGGGCAGTATTTT
CASRPLAGGQYF
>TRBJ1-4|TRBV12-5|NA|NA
TGTGCTAGTAGTTGGGGGCCGGAAAAACTGTTTTTT
CASSWGPEKLFF
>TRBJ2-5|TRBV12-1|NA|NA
TGTGCCAGCAGCACCACGGGACAGGGAAGGGTCCAAGAGACCCAGTACTTC
CASSTTGQGRVQETQYF
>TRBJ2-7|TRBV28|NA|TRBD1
TGTGCCAGCAGCTCATCCGCCGACAGGGCCGGCGAGCAGTACTTC
CASSSSADRAGEQYF
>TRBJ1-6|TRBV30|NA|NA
TGTGCCTGGAGTACGGGACTGACTTATAATTCACCCCTCCACTTT
CAWSTGLTYNSPLHF
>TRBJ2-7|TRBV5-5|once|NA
TGTGCCAGCAGCTTGGGGCTCAATGGTTACGAGCAGTACTTC
CASSLGLNGYEQYF
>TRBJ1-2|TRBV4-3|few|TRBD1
TGCGCCAGCAGCCAAGAAAGGGGGCTTAACTATGGCTACACCTTC
CASSQERGLNYGYTF
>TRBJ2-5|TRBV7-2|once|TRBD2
TGTGCCAGCAGCCTAACTAGCGGACTAAGGGAGACCCAGTACTTC
CASSLTSGLRETQYF